One sample yielded the 29 T cell receptor beta chains listed below, sequenced in a study of identical twins. MiXCR, applied by TCRdb to the 5' RACE reads, yields one record per CDR3 protein. Here the sample spans around 1.7 million distinct CDR3 sequences, more than 30% being singletons. The sample comprised cord blood. These receptors originate from a newborn girl in good health.

The chain combines TRBV28 with TRBJ1-2; possibly TRBD1 for D (5 bases). V lost 6 bases and J 1 base, leaving 12 bases between the germline ends. CDR3 length: 14 residues. The germline CDR1 and CDR2 sequences are MDHEN and SYDVKM. Written as DNA, the CDR3 is TGTGCCAGCAGAGCCGACAGAGTTAACTATGGCTACACCTTC. Amino acids: CASRADRVNYGYTF.

The V gene is TRBV4-1, the J gene TRBJ2-2; no reliable D call. Germline V gene data show CDR1 as MGHRA and CDR2 as YSYEKL. The CDR3 length is 15 residues. Between the trimmed V and J ends, which lost 2 bases and 5 bases, there was a span of 12 bases. The DNA for the CDR3 is TGCGCCAGCAGCCAACTGCTCATCGCAACCGGGGAGCTGTTTTTT. This codes for CASSQLLIATGELFF.

Comments on this clonotype: This may come from a read error, since a much larger clone is one base off. The chain carries TRBV6-5 and TRBJ1-5, with D uncertain. V gave up 4 bases and J gave up 5 bases, with 9 bases separating them. This CDR3 has 13 residues. Germline CDR1 is MNHEY and CDR2 is SVGAGI. For the CDR3, the DNA is TGTGCCAGCAGTTCGGGGAGTTATCAGCCCCAGCATTTT. Translation gives CASSSGSYQPQHF.

V is TRBV7-9 and J is TRBJ1-2, with 9 bases fitting TRBD1. The V gene end was trimmed by 5 bases and the J gene end by 4 bases; junction bases not matched to a gene: 5. Germline CDR1 SEHNR, CDR2 FQNEAQ (reference sequence). The CDR3 extends over 14 amino acids. The CDR3: CASSRRDRVYGYTF. DNA of the CDR3: TGTGCCAGCAGCCGCCGGGACAGGGTCTATGGCTACACCTTC.

The chain uses TRBV29-1 and TRBJ1-6, with D unclear. Trimming stripped 4 bases from V and 10 bases from J, with 11 bases between. The CDR3 has 12 residues. Germline V gives CDR1 SQVTM, CDR2 ANQGSEA. The CDR3: CSVARGGSPLHF. The CDR3 DNA sequence: TGCAGCGTTGCCCGGGGTGGGTCACCCCTCCACTTT. The variable domain in full, completed from reference TRBV29-1 and TRBJ1-6, reads SAVISQKPSRDICQRGTSLTIQCQVDSQVTMMFWYRQQPGQSLTLIATANQGSEATYESGFVIDKFPISRPNLTFSTLTVSNMSPEDSSIYLCSVARGGSPLHFGNGTRLTVT.

The J gene is TRBJ2-6, the V gene TRBV6-1; 8 bases are shared with TRBD1. CDR1 is MNHNS and CDR2 is SASEGT in the germline V gene. Trimming at V came to 6 bases and at J to 0 bases, leaving 7 bases not matched to a gene. The CDR3 is 17 residues long. The CDR3 DNA reads as TGTGCCAGCAGACGGACAGGGCGCTTCTCTGGGGCCAACGTCCTGACTTTC. Protein sequence: CASRRTGRFSGANVLTF.

The chain recombines TRBV20-1 with TRBJ2-3, with a possible D match to TRBD1 (5 bases). The CDR3 extends over 14 amino acids. Between the trimmed V and J ends, which lost 3 bases and 3 bases, there was a span of 13 bases. Germline lookup yields CDR1 DFQATT and CDR2 SNEGSKA (reference sequence). The CDR3 region has the DNA TGCAGTGCTAGGCGCCCAGGGTTAACAGATACGCAGTATTTT. Amino acid sequence: CSARRPGLTDTQYF.

The gene calls are TRBV5-1 and TRBJ1-4, with D perhaps matching TRBD1 (6 bases). The length of the CDR3 is 14 residues. The germline V and J ends were trimmed by 0 bases and 8 bases, with 11 bases remaining between them. Looked up from germline, CDR1 is SGHRS and CDR2 is YFSETQ. CDR3: CASSLGQEGEKLFF. The CDR3 nucleotides are TGCGCCAGCAGCTTGGGACAGGAGGGGGAAAAACTGTTTTTT.

This chain joins TRBV7-2 and TRBJ2-1; maybe TRBD2 (6 bases). The CDR3 extends over 15 amino acids. V dropped 0 bases and J dropped 5 bases, with 11 bases sitting between them. CDR1 SGHTA and CDR2 FQGNSA come from the germline V gene. The CDR3 sequence is CASSLAGLPNNEQFF. CDR3 coding DNA: TGTGCCAGCAGCTTAGCCGGACTACCCAACAATGAGCAGTTCTTC.

The CDR3 is CASSGSRPEQFF. The CDR3 DNA is TGTGCCAGCTCCGGCTCGAGACCCGAGCAGTTCTTC. The J gene is TRBJ2-1, the V gene TRBV12-3 or TRBV12-4; D is unresolved. The CDR3 is made up of 12 amino acids. The V end was cut by 8 bases, the J end by 10 bases, with 15 bases between.

This clonotype appeared a few times. The rearrangement links TRBV27 to TRBJ2-1, with TRBD2 identical over 12 bases. Germline V lookup: CDR1 MNHEY, CDR2 SMNVEV (reference sequence). The CDR3 consists of 16 residues. Trimming at V came to 3 bases and at J to 6 bases, leaving 6 bases not matched to a gene. CDR3 in DNA: TGTGCCAGCAGTTTCTCGGGACTAGCGGGCCCCAATGAGCAGTTCTTC. This codes for CASSFSGLAGPNEQFF.

The genes are TRBV7-2 and TRBJ1-2; TRBD1 is a possible D gene (5 bases). Germline V gives CDR1 SGHTA, CDR2 FQGNSA. CDR3 length: 14 residues. V was shortened by 5 bases and J by 6 bases, with 16 bases between the two germline ends. The CDR3, as DNA: TGTGCCAGCAGCCCGACAGCCCACGCCGATGGCTACACCTTC. Translating it yields CASSPTAHADGYTF.

In its sample, this clonotype was seen a few times. The rearrangement joins TRBV28 to TRBJ2-1; maybe TRBD1 (5 bases). The CDR3 contains 14 residues. Trimming left V 6 bases short and J 3 bases short, with 12 bases between. Germline CDR1 is MDHEN and CDR2 is SYDVKM. In DNA form, the CDR3 reads TGTGCCAGCAGAGTTAGGGGTCACTACAATGAGCAGTTCTTC. Translation gives CASRVRGHYNEQFF.

The V gene is TRBV12-3 or TRBV12-4, the J gene TRBJ1-3; D is unclear. This CDR3 has 14 amino acids. V shed 4 bases and J shed 0 bases, with 7 bases lying between them. CDR3 amino acids: CASSWNHSGNTIYF. The CDR3 coding sequence is TGTGCCAGCAGTTGGAATCACTCTGGAAACACCATATATTTT.

This clonotype was seen only a few times. The chain employs TRBV5-1 and TRBJ1-4; TRBD1 matches at 7 bases. The trim removed 0 bases at V and 7 bases at J, leaving 12 bases unmatched. The CDR3 totals 17 residues. Germline loops: CDR1 SGHRS, CDR2 YFSETQ. The CDR3 reads CASSLVGGGNVGEKLFF. The CDR3, as DNA: TGCGCCAGCAGCTTGGTAGGAGGGGGCAACGTCGGTGAAAAACTGTTTTTT.

The chain joins TRBV5-1 to TRBJ1-1, with 7 nucleotides matching TRBD1. The CDR3 has 17 residues. Germline V lookup: CDR1 SGHRS, CDR2 YFSETQ. V lost 0 bases to trimming and J lost 4 bases; unmatched junction nucleotides: 12. The CDR3 reads CASSLVGQLSGGTEAFF. Here the CDR3 DNA reads TGCGCCAGCAGCTTGGTGGGACAGCTGTCCGGAGGCACTGAAGCTTTCTTT.

This clonotype was found once. The rearrangement joins TRBV20-1 to TRBJ2-1; D is undetermined. Per germline, CDR1 DFQATT and CDR2 SNEGSKA (reference sequence). This CDR3 spans 14 amino acids. V was shortened by 4 bases and J by 3 bases, with 13 bases between the two germline ends. For the CDR3, the DNA is TGCAGTGCTATCAGGTCCCTCGTCTACAATGAGCAGTTCTTC. Its protein is CSAIRSLVYNEQFF.

On this clonotype: The junction and the germline gene differ at one end; a read error may be behind it. The chain uses TRBV5-6 and TRBJ2-7; D tentatively fits TRBD1 or TRBD2 (6 bases each). In germline, CDR1 is SGHDT, CDR2 YYEEEE. The CDR3 runs to 16 residues. In DNA form, the CDR3 reads TGTGCCAGCAACTTGAGAGAACAGGGACTTCACTCCGAGCAGTACTTC. This codes for CASNLREQGLHSEQYF.

This chain joins TRBV19 and TRBJ2-1; no reliable D call. The germline V and J ends were trimmed by 1 base and 3 bases, with 7 bases remaining between them. This CDR3 region has 14 residues. Germline CDR1 reads LNHDA; CDR2 reads SQIVND (reference sequence). The chain's CDR3 is CASSIGLDYNEQFF. The DNA of the CDR3 is TGTGCCAGTAGTATAGGGTTGGACTACAATGAGCAGTTCTTC.

In nucleotides, the CDR3 is TGTGCCATCAGTTGGACTAGCGGTTTCTACGAGCAGTACTTC. It encodes CAISWTSGFYEQYF. The V gene is TRBV10-3, the J gene TRBJ2-7; 10 nucleotides match TRBD2. Germline V gene lookup returns CDR1 ENHRY and CDR2 SYGVKD. The V segment lost 5 bases and the J segment 3 bases; nucleotides outside the gene matches: 4. The CDR3 spans 14 residues.

The gene calls are TRBV20-1 and TRBJ2-7; unclear D gene. The germline CDR1 and CDR2 sequences are DFQATT and SNEGSKA (reference sequence). V gave up 2 bases and J gave up 2 bases, with 7 bases separating them. The CDR3 is 12 amino acids. The CDR3 loop is CSARPTTYEQYF. The CDR3, as DNA: TGCAGTGCTAGACCGACAACCTACGAGCAGTACTTC.

This chain joins TRBV10-3 and TRBJ2-7, with 7 nucleotides matching TRBD1. The ends lost 5 bases at V and 0 bases at J; junction bases unmatched: 4. CDR3 length: 14 residues. The germline gives CDR1 ENHRY, CDR2 SYGVKD. The chain's CDR3 is CAISPGTASYEQYF. The CDR3 DNA reads as TGTGCCATCAGTCCCGGGACAGCCTCCTACGAGCAGTACTTC.

This rearrangement joins TRBV12-3 or TRBV12-4 to TRBJ2-1; 10 bases are a match to TRBD2. V dropped 9 bases and J dropped 13; count of bases not matched to a gene: 12. The CDR3 loop spans 13 amino acids. The CDR3 DNA is TGTGCCAGTGGGACTAGCGCAAAAGAGACCCAGTTCTTC. Translating it yields CASGTSAKETQFF.

The chain couples TRBV28 to TRBJ2-7; 10 nucleotides align to TRBD2. The germline CDR1 and CDR2 sequences are MDHEN and SYDVKM. Trimming took 11 bases from V and 4 from J; bases not matched to a gene: 5. There are 12 residues in the CDR3. Here the CDR3 reads CAVLSGRYEQYF. The CDR3 nucleotides are TGTGCCGTGCTTAGCGGGAGGTACGAGCAGTACTTC.

This clonotype was observed a handful of times. The V gene is TRBV28, the J gene TRBJ1-2; 9 bases fit TRBD1. V lost 5 bases to trimming and J lost 4 bases; unmatched junction nucleotides: 8. Germline V gene data show CDR1 as MDHEN and CDR2 as SYDVKM. This CDR3 has 15 amino acids. CDR3 in DNA: TGTGCCAGCAGTCCCCACAGGGGGCGCGGCTATGGCTACACCTTC. Its translation: CASSPHRGRGYGYTF.

This clonotype has more than one count but fewer than ten. The V and J genes are TRBV23-1 and TRBJ2-3; D is perhaps TRBD1 (6 bases). TRBV23-1 is an ORF for which the function is uncertain. CDR3 length: 16 residues. The V and J ends lost 2 bases and 0 bases respectively, with 12 bases between them. CDR3 sequence: CASSQAQGPSTDTQYF. In DNA, the CDR3 is TGCGCCAGCAGTCAAGCACAGGGACCTAGCACAGATACGCAGTATTTT.

The rearrangement links TRBV29-1 to TRBJ2-7; no firm D call. The CDR3 is 11 residues long. Trimming took 2 bases from V and 10 from J, leaving 12 bases between them. The germline CDR1 and CDR2 sequences are SQVTM and ANQGSEA. The CDR3 bases are TGCAGCGTTGAAATACAAGAGATCCAGTACTTC. Translation gives CSVEIQEIQYF.

The rearrangement links TRBV28 to TRBJ1-2; possible D gene TRBD1, 6 bases. The CDR3 consists of 15 residues. Germline-derived CDR1 and CDR2 are MDHEN and SYDVKM. The ends were cut back, 5 bases at V and 2 bases at J, with 15 bases in the middle. CDR3 DNA sequence: TGTGCCAGCAGTCTAGGAGGACAGCTGAACTATGGCTACACCTTC. This gives the protein CASSLGGQLNYGYTF.

The chain employs TRBV3-1 and TRBJ2-1, with 9 bases identical to TRBD2. Losses at the gene ends were 1 base for V and 3 bases for J; bases not matched to a gene: 7. Per germline, CDR1 LGHDT and CDR2 YNNKEL (reference sequence). The CDR3 sequence is 17 residues long. This CDR3 reads CASSQGRASGVYNEQFF. In nucleotides, the CDR3 is TGTGCCAGCAGCCAAGGTAGGGCTAGCGGGGTCTACAATGAGCAGTTCTTC.